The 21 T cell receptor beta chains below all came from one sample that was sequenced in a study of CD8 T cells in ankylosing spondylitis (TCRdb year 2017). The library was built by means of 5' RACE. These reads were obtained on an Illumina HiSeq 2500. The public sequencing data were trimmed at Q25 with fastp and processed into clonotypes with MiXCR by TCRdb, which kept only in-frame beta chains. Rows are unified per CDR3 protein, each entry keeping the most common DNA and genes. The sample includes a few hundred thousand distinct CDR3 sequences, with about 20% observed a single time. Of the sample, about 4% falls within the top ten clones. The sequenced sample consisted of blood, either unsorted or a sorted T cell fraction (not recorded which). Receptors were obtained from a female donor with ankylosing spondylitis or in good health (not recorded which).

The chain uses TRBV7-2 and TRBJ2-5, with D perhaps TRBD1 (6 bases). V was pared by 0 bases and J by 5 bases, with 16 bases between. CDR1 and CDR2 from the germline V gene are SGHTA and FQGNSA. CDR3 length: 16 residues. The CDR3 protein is CASSLAGASRSETQYF. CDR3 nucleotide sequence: TGTGCCAGCAGCTTAGCGGGGGCTAGTCGATCCGAGACCCAGTACTTC.

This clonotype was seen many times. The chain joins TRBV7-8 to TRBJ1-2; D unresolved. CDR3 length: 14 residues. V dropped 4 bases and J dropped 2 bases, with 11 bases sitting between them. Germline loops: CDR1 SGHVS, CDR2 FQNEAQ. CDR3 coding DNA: TGTGCCAGCAGCTCGAGCGGAGGGAACTATGGCTACACCTTC. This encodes CASSSSGGNYGYTF.

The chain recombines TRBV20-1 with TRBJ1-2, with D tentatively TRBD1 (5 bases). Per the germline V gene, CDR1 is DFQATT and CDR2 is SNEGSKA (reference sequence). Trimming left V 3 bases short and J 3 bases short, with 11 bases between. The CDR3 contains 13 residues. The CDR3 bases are TGCAGTGCTAGCAGGGTACCGGACTATGGCTACACCTTC. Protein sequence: CSASRVPDYGYTF.

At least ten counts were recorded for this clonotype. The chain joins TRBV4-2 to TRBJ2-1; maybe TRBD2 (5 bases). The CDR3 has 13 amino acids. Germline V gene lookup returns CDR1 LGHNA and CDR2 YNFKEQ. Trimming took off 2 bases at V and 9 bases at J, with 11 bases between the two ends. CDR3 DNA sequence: TGTGCCAGCAGCCAACACCGACTACTTGAGCAGTTCTTC. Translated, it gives CASSQHRLLEQFF.

The CDR3 bases are TGTGCCAGCCAACGGCAAAAGTCCACCTTCAACTCCTACAATGAGCAGTTCTTC. Its translation is CASQRQKSTFNSYNEQFF. The J gene is TRBJ2-1, the V gene TRBV6-1; no clear D gene. The CDR3 is 18 residues long. V was trimmed by 8 bases and J by 0 bases, leaving 23 bases between them. Germline V gene sequence: CDR1 MNHNS, CDR2 SASEGT.

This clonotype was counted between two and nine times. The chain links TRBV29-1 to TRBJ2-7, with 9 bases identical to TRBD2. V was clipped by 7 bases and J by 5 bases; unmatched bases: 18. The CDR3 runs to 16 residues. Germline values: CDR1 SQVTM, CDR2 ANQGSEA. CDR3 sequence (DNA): TGCAGCGCCTTCTTACGGCTAGCGGGAAAGACCGACGAGCAGTACTTC. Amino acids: CSAFLRLAGKTDEQYF.

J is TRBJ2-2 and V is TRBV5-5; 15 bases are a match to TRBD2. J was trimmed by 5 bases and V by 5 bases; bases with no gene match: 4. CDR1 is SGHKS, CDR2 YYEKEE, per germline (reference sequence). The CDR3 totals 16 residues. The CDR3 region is CASRTGLAGGTGELFF. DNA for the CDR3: TGTGCCAGCAGAACAGGACTAGCGGGAGGGACCGGGGAGCTGTTTTTT.

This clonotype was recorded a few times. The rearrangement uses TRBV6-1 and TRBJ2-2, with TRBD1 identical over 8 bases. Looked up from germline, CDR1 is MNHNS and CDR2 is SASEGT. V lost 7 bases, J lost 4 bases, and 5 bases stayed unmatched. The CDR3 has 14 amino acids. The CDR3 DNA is TGTGCCAGCACCCTAACAGGGGGCACCGGGGAGCTGTTTTTT. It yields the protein CASTLTGGTGELFF.

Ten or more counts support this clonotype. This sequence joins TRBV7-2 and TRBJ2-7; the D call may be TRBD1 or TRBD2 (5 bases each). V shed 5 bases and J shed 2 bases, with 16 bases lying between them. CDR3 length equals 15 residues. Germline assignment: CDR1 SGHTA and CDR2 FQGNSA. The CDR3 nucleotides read TGTGCCAGCAGCAATAAAGGGACCCTCGCCTACGAGCAGTACTTC. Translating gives CASSNKGTLAYEQYF.

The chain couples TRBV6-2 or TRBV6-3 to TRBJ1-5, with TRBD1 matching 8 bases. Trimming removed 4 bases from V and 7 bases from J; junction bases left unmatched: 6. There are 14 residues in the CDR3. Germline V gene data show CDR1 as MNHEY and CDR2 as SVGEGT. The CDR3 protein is CASSFQGAGQPQHF. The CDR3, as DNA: TGTGCCAGCAGTTTTCAGGGGGCTGGACAGCCCCAGCATTTT.

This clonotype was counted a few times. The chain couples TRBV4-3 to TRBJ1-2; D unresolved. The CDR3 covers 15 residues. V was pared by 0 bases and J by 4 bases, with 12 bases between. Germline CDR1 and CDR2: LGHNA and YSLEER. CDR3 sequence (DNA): TGCGCCAGCAGCCAAGATATGGGCAGATCCTATGGCTACACCTTC. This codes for CASSQDMGRSYGYTF.

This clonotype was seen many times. The CDR3 nucleotides read TGCAGTGCTAGAGACCTAGGGGTTCCATATGGCTACACCTTC. Residues: CSARDLGVPYGYTF. V gene TRBV20-1 combines with J gene TRBJ1-2; TRBD1 might be the D (5 bases). The CDR3 has 14 amino acids. Germline CDR1 is DFQATT and CDR2 is SNEGSKA (reference sequence). V was cut by 0 bases and J by 5 bases, with 13 bases left in between.

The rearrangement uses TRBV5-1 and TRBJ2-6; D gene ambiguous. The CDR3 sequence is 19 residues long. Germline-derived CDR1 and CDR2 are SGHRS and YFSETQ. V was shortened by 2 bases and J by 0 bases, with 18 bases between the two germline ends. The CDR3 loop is CASSLSVARKTSGANVLTF. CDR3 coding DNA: TGCGCCAGCAGCTTATCGGTCGCAAGAAAGACCTCTGGGGCCAACGTCCTGACTTTC.

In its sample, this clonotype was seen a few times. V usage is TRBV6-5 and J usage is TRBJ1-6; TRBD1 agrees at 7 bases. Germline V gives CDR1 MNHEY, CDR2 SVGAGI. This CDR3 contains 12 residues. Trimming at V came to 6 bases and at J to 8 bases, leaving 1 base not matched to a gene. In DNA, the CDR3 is TGTGCCAGCAGAACAGGGGATTCACCCCTCCACTTT. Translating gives CASRTGDSPLHF.

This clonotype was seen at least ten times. CDR3 sequence reads: CASRGTGVNGYTF. CDR3 bases: TGTGCCAGCAGGGGGACAGGGGTGAATGGCTACACCTTC. The chain couples TRBV12-3 or TRBV12-4 to TRBJ1-2, with 10 bases aligning to TRBD1. Losses at the gene ends were 6 bases for V and 6 bases for J; bases not matched to a gene: 4. This CDR3 has 13 residues.

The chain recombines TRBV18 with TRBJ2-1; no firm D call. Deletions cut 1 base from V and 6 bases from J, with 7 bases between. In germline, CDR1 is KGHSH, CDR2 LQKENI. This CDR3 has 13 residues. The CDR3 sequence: CASSPLAPNEQFF. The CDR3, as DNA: TGTGCCAGCTCACCACTCGCGCCCAATGAGCAGTTCTTC.

The chain's CDR3 is CASSLSDLSSRGEQYF. The CDR3 DNA reads TGTGCCAGCAGTTTATCCGACTTAAGTAGCCGAGGCGAGCAGTACTTC. V usage is TRBV12-3 or TRBV12-4 and J usage is TRBJ2-7; the D is unclear. The V gene lost 2 bases and the J gene lost 6 bases, with 20 bases spanning the gap. The CDR3 sequence is 16 residues long.

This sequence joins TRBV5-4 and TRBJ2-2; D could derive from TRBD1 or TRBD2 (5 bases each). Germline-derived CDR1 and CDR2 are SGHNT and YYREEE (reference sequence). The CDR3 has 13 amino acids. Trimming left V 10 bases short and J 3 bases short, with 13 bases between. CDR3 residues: CAARDLHTGELFF. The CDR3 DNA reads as TGTGCCGCCCGGGACCTCCACACCGGGGAGCTGTTTTTT.

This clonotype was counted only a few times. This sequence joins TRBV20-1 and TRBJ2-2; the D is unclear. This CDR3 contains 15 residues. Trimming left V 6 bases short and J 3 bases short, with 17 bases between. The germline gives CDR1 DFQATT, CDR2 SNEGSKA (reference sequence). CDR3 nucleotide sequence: TGCAGTGCCAGGCCGAGACGAACGTACACCGGGGAGCTGTTTTTT. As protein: CSARPRRTYTGELFF.

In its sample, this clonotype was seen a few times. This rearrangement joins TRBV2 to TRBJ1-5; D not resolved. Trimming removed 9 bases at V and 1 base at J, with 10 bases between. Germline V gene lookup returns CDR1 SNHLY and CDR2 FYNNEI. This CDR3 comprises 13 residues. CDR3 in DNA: TGTGCCAGGTCGGATAACAGCAATCAGCCCCAGCATTTT. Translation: CARSDNSNQPQHF.

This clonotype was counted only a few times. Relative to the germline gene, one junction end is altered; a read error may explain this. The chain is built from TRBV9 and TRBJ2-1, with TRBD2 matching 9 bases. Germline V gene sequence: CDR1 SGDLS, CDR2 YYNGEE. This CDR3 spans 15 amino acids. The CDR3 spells CASSVGSGSSNEQFF. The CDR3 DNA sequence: TGTGCAAGCAGCGTAGGTAGCGGGAGTTCCAATGAGCAGTTCTTC.